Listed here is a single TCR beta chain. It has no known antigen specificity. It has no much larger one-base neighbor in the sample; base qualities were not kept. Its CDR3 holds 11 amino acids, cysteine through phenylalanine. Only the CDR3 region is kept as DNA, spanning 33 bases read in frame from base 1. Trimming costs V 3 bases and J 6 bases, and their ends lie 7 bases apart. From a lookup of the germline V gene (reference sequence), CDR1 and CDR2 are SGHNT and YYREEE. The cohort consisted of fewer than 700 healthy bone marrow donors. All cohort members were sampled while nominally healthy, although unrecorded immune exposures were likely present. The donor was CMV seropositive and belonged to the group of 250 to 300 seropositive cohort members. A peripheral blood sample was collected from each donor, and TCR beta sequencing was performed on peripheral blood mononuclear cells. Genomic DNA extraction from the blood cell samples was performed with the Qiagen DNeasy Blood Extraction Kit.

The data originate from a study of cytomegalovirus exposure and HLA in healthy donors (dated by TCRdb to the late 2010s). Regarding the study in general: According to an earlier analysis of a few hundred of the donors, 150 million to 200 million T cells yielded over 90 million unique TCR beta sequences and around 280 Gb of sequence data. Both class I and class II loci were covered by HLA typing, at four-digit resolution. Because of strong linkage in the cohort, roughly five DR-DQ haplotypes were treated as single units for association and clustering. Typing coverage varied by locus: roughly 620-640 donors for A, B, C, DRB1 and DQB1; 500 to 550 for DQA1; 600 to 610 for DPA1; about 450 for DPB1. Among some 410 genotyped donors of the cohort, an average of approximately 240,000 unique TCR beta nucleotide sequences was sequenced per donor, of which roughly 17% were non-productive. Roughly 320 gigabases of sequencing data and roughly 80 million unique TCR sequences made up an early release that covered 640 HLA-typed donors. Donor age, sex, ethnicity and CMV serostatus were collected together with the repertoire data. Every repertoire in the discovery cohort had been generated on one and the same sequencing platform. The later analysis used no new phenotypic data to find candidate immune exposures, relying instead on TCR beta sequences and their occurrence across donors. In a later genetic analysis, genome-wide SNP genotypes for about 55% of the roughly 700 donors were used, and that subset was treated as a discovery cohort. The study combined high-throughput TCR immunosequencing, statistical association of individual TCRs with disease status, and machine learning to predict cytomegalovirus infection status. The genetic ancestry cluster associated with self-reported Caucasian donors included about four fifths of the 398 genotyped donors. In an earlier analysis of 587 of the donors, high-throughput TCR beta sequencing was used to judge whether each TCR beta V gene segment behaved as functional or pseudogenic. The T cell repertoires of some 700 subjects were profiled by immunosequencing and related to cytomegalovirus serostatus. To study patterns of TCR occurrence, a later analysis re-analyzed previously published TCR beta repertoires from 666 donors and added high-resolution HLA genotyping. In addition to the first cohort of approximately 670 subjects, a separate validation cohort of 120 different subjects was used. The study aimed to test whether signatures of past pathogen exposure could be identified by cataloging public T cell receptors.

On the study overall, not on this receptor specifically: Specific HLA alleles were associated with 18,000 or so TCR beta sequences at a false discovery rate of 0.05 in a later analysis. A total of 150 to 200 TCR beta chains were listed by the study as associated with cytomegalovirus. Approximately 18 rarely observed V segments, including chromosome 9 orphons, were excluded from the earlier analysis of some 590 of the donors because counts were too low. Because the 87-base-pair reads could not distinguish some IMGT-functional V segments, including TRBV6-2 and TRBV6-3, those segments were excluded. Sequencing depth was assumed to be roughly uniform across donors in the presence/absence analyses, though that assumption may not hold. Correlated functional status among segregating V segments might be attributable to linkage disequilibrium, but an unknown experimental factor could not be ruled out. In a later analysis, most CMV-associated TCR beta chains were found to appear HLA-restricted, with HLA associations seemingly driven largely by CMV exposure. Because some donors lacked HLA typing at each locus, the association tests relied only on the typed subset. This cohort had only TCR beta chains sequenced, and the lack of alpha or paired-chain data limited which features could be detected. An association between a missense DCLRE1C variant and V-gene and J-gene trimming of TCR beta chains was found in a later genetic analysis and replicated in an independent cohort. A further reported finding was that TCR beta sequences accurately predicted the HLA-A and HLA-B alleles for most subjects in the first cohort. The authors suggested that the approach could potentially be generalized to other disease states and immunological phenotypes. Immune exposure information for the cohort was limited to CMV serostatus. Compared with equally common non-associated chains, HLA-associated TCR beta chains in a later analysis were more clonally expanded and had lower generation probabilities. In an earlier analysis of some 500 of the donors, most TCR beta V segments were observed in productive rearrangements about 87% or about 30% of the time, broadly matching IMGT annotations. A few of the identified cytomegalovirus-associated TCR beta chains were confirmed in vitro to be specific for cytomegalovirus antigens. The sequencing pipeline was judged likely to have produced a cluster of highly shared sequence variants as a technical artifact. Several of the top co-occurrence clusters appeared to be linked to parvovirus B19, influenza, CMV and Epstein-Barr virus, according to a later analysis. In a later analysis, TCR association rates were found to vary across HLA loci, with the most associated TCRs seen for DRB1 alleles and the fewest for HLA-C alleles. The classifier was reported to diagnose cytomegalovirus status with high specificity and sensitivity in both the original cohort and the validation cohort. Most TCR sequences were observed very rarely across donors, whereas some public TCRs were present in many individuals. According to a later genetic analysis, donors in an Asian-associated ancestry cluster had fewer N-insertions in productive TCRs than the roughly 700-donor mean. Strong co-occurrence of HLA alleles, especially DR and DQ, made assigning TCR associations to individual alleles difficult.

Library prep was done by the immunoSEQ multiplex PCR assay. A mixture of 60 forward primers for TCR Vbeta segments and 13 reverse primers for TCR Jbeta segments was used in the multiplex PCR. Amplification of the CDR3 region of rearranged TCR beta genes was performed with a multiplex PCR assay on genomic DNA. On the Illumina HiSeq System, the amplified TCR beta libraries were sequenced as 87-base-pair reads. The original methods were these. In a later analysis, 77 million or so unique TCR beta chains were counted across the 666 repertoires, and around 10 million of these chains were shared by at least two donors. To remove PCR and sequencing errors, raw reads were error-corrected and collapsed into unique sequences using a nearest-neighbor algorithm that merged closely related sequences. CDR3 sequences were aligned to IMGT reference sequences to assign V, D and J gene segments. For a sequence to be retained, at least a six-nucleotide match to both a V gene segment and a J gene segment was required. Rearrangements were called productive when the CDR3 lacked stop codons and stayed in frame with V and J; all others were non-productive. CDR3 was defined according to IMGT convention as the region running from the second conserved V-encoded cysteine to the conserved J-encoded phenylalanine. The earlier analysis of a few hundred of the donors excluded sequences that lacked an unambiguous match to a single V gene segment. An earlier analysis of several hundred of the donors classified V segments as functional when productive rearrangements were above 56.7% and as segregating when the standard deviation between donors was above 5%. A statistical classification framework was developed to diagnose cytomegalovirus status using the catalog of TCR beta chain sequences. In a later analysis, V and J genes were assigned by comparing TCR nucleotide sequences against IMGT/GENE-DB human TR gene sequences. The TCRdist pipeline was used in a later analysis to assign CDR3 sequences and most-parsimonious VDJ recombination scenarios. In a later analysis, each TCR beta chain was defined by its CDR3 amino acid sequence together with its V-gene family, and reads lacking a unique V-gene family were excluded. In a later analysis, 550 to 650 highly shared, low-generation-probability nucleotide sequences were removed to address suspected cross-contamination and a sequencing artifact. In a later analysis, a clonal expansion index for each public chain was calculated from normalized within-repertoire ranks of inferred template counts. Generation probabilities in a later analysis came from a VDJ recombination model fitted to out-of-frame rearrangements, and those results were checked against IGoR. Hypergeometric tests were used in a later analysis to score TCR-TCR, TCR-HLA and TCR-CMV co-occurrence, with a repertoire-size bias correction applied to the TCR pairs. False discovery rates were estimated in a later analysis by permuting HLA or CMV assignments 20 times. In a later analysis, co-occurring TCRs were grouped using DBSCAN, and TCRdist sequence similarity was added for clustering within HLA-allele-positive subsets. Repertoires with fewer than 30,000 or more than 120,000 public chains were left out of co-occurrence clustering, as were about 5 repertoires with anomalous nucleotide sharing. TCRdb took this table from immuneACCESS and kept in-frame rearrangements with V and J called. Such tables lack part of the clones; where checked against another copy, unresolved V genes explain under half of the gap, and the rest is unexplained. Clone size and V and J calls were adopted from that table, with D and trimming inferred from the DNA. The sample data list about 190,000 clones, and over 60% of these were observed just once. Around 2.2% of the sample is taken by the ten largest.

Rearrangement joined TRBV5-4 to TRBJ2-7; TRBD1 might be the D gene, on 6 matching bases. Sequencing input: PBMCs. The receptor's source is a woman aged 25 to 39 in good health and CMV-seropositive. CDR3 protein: CASSSRGEQYF. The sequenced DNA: TGTGCCAGCAGCTCCAGGGGCGAGCAGTACTTC.